This T cell receptor (beta chain) was recorded in a study of blood T cell repertoires in COVID-19 (dated by TCRdb to 2019 to 2021). Notes on the research overall: The collaborator samples originated in the United States, Italy and Spain and spanned the acute and convalescent phases of COVID-19. The prospective study material was composed of cDNA or gDNA derived from T cells, B-cell-depleted T cells, or PBMCs. The dataset comprised deeply sampled blood TCRbeta repertoires from subjects exposed to, actively infected with, or recovered from COVID-19. A freely available public database, intended as a resource for researchers studying the immune response to SARS-CoV-2, is where the repertoires were released. Samples were obtained from the ongoing ImmuneRACE study (first 160 participants) and from about 1,300 subjects provided by 6 global collaborators. The sample metadata nearly always contained a de-identified subject ID, COVID-19 status, age in years and sex. HLA class I and class II types, where available, came from metadata supplied by the sample provider rather than from assay-based typing.

Including the terminal cysteine and phenylalanine, the CDR3 comprises 14 residues. The entry retains the CDR3 DNA only, 42 bases that are in frame from base 1. CDR1 DFQATT and CDR2 SNEGSKA were looked up in the germline V gene (reference sequence). V is cut by 3 bases and J by 10 bases, and the space between the germline ends is 19 bases. For this clone: What this receptor recognizes is not known. No base quality information exists; no much larger clone differs at one position.

The paper as a whole reports these results and caveats: The amount of clinical and demographic metadata varied by source and participant and was provided uncurated.

In the prospective study, participants were roughly 18 to 100 years old, resided in approximately 22 geographic areas of the United States, and were enrolled through a virtual design. In the prospective study, cohorts were assigned on the basis of participant-reported clinical history obtained from a screening survey and a study questionnaire. Recovered participants in ImmuneRACE Cohort 3 were defined by two consecutive negative NP/OP PCR tests, clearance by a healthcare professional, or resolution of symptoms. In the prospective study, mobile phlebotomists collected whole blood, serum and a nasopharyngeal or oropharyngeal swab from each participant. Additional blood draws and questionnaires over a 2-month period could optionally be provided by prospective study participants. Blood samples from the prospective study were shipped frozen or at room temperature prior to DNA extraction. TCRbeta CDR3 regions were amplified from genomic DNA using the immunoSEQ Assay, a bias-controlled multiplex PCR. For the original study's pipeline: Within the assay, amplification of reference gene primers was used to estimate how many nucleated cells each sample contained. Sequence reads were collapsed and filtered to measure the absolute abundance of every unique TCRbeta CDR3 rearrangement. Productive Simpson clonality was computed per sample as the square root of Simpson's diversity index over productive rearrangements. The immuneACCESS repertoire file appears here via TCRdb, limited to in-frame rearrangements. These files lack a portion of the clones; in checked studies, under half of the deficit traces to unresolved V genes, and the cause of the others is not known. V and J calls and clone size are those listed in that table; D and trimming were worked out from the DNA. The sample table holds 190,000 or so clones, of which around 87% were seen once. The ten largest clonotypes hold approximately 2% of the sample.

The chain employs TRBV20-1 and TRBJ2-1; the D gene lacks a confident call. Sequencing was done on a sample of PBMCs or T cells enriched from blood (not recorded which). The receptor's source is a woman in her 30s who had recovered from COVID-19. This receptor has the CDR3 CSASKITRGTEQFF. At the DNA level, the sequence is TGCAGTGCTAGTAAGATAACCCGAGGAACGGAGCAGTTCTTC.